The 10 T cell receptor beta chains presented below share a single source sample, sequenced in a study of T cell repertoires in cytomegalovirus infection. TCRdb reanalysed the reads using MiXCR and keeps one entry per CDR3 protein. The data hold fewer than 200,000 distinct CDR3 sequences, with roughly a fifth observed a single time. Sequenced sample: PBMCs. The receptors originated from a human donor in good health (CMV status not recorded). Some clones in this sample may be carry-over from other donors' samples.

This clonotype was detected many times. The V and J genes are TRBV7-8 and TRBJ2-7, with D perhaps TRBD2 (7 bases). V lost 5 bases and J 4 bases, leaving 15 bases between the germline ends. The CDR3 contains 14 residues. From germline, CDR1 is SGHVS and CDR2 FQNEAQ. The CDR3 bases are TGTGCCAGCAGCCCAACAGGGAGGGGGTACGAGCAGTACTTC. This translates into CASSPTGRGYEQYF. Full variable domain (missing parts from reference TRBV7-8 and TRBJ2-7): GAGVSQSPRYKVAKRGQDVALRCDPISGHVSLFWYQQALGQGPEFLTYFQNEAQLDKSGLPSDRFFAERPEGSVSTLKIQRTQQEDSAVYLCASSPTGRGYEQYFGPGTRLTVT.

The chain links TRBV5-4 to TRBJ2-1; 7 bases match TRBD2. J lost 4 bases, V lost 4 bases, and 2 bases had no gene match. This CDR3 comprises 13 residues. The germline gives CDR1 SGHNT, CDR2 YYREEE (reference sequence). CDR3 bases: TGTGCCAGCAGCCGGACTAGTTACAATGAGCAGTTCTTC. Translating gives CASSRTSYNEQFF.

Ten or more counts support this clonotype. V is TRBV7-2 and J is TRBJ2-7; D not resolved. Trimming stripped 3 bases from V and 3 bases from J, with 6 bases between. Germline values: CDR1 SGHTA, CDR2 FQGNSA. The CDR3 loop spans 12 amino acids. CDR3 in amino acids: CASSFTDYEQYF. CDR3 DNA sequence: TGTGCCAGCAGCTTCACTGACTACGAGCAGTACTTC.

This clonotype has a count of ten or more. The V gene is TRBV7-9, the J gene TRBJ1-1; D might be TRBD1 (6 bases). Trimming took off 2 bases at V and 11 bases at J, with 12 bases between the two ends. This CDR3 comprises 12 residues. CDR1 SEHNR and CDR2 FQNEAQ come from the germline V gene (reference sequence). CDR3 nucleotides: TGTGCCAGCAGCTTATCGCGGAGGGGGGCTTTCTTT. This sequence encodes CASSLSRRGAFF.

The V and J genes are TRBV7-2 and TRBJ2-7; no clear D. The germline CDR1 and CDR2 sequences are SGHTA and FQGNSA. V was trimmed by 2 bases and J by 3 bases, leaving 11 bases between them. This CDR3 comprises 14 residues. CDR3 in DNA: TGTGCCAGCAGCTTAAAAGCTCTTGGCTACGAGCAGTACTTC. It yields the protein CASSLKALGYEQYF.

This clonotype was detected a few times. The CDR3 spells CASSLVPAGGREQYF. CDR3 sequence (DNA): TGCGCCAGCAGCTTGGTGCCAGCTGGAGGTCGCGAGCAGTACTTC. The chain employs TRBV5-1 and TRBJ2-7; possible D gene TRBD2, 5 bases. Germline lookup yields CDR1 SGHRS and CDR2 YFSETQ. Trimming shortened V by 0 bases and J by 6 bases, and 16 bases separated the two germline ends. This CDR3 contains 15 residues.

The rearrangement joins TRBV11-3 to TRBJ2-1; 9 positions match TRBD2. There are 16 residues in the CDR3. Per the germline V gene, CDR1 is SGHNT and CDR2 is YENEEA. After removal of 2 bases from V and 8 bases from J, the junction contained 10 bases not matched to a gene. Here the CDR3 reads CASSLKLAGGGDEQFF. The CDR3 DNA follows: TGTGCCAGCAGCTTAAAATTGGCGGGGGGGGGGGATGAGCAGTTCTTC.

In its sample, this clonotype was seen a few times. J is TRBJ1-4 and V is TRBV7-2; D remains unclear. Germline CDR1 and CDR2: SGHTA and FQGNSA. V lost 6 bases and J 8 bases, leaving 19 bases between the germline ends. The CDR3 spans 15 residues. DNA of the CDR3: TGTGCCAGCAGTCCTACGGGCTTTTCGGGGGAAAAACTGTTTTTT. Residues: CASSPTGFSGEKLFF.

This clonotype was observed a few times. The CDR3 region is CASSASPLNQPQHF. The CDR3 DNA sequence: TGTGCCAGCAGCGCGTCTCCCTTGAATCAGCCCCAGCATTTT. This chain uses TRBV7-6 with TRBJ1-5; D not certain. This CDR3 contains 14 residues. Trimming pared 5 bases from V and 4 bases from J, leaving 12 bases between. Germline V gene lookup returns CDR1 SGHVS and CDR2 FNYEAQ.

The chain has TRBV6-5 and TRBJ2-7; D possibly corresponds to TRBD1 (6 bases). Germline V gene sequence: CDR1 MNHEY, CDR2 SVGAGI. The CDR3 covers 16 residues. Trimming removed 6 bases from V and 8 bases from J, with 26 bases in between. The CDR3 DNA reads TGTGCCAGCAGCTACGACAGCGTCGTCAGGGGTAGGAAGCAGTACTTC. Translation: CASSYDSVVRGRKQYF.